The TCR beta chain under discussion was sequenced for a study of CD8 T cells in Susac syndrome (dated by TCRdb to the late 2010s). As for the study more broadly: Whether CD8+ T cell activation and differentiation in Susac syndrome was antigen driven was tested using repertoire sequencing. Here is what the overall study found, with its caveats: The study acknowledged that relatively few individuals were included in the TCR sequencing and HLA analysis.

RNA was extracted using the RNeasy kit, and roughly 0.45 to 1 ug of the RNA was reverse transcribed with random hexamers. The immunoSEQ multiplex PCR assay, covering 54 Vbeta and 13 Jbeta segments, was used to amplify TCR beta CDR3 regions. PCR amplification bias was corrected by using a synthetic template baseline for primer optimization and computational correction. On the authors' methods: Reads were annotated to V, D and J genes according to IMGT and were analyzed with immunoSEQ Analyzer, with only productive sequences retained. To calculate clonality, Shannon entropy was normalized by log2 of the number of productive unique sequences and then subtracted from one. Public and private clones were assessed among the 100 most prevalent clones of each patient and control. A clone was defined as Susac-specific if it was absent from the healthy and MS cohorts, from roughly 990 published viral clones and from other ImmuneACCESS disease sequences. TCRdb reran the public reads through fastp at Q25 and MiXCR, keeping productive beta chains. When rows share a CDR3 protein, they turn into one entry using the most common DNA and genes. The V and J calls and clone size are TCRdb's, not the authors'. The sample table contains a few hundred thousand distinct CDR3 sequences; only one count was recorded for approximately 95% of them. The ten largest clones represent 0.07% to 0.095% of the sample.

Peripheral blood CD8+ and CD4+ T cells from healthy donors, Susac syndrome patients and multiple sclerosis patients were profiled using high-throughput TCR beta sequencing. The multiple sclerosis controls were treatment-naive patients who had stable or active relapsing-remitting disease and met the revised McDonald criteria. CD8+ TEMRA cells were enriched by FACS, while bulk CD8+ and CD4+ T cells were purified by magnetic negative isolation. Blood was drawn into EDTA tubes, processed within 24 hours, and PBMCs were isolated by density gradient centrifugation. PBMCs intended for TCR sequencing were frozen in liquid nitrogen and were later thawed in a 37 degrees C water bath. The sorted or isolated CD4+, CD8+ and CD8+ TEMRA cells reached a purity of at least 90%. With respect to this clonotype: It has no known antigen specificity. Base qualities are not provided; no much larger clone lies one nucleotide away.

At the junction V is shortened by 5 bases and J by 8 bases, with 13 bases in between. The CDR3 runs 14 amino acids, cysteine and phenylalanine included. Here the CDR3 DNA is all that survives: 42 bases in frame from base 1. The germline V gene (reference sequence) yields SEHNR for CDR1 and FQNEAQ for CDR2. The sample taken for sequencing was CD4+ T cells from PBMCs. The chain is made from TRBV7-9 and TRBJ1-6; a confident D gene designation cannot be given. This clonotype originated in a human donor with multiple sclerosis. The CDR3 protein sequence reads: CASSPNQLYSPLHF. The DNA sequence is given as TGTGCCAGCAGCCCAAACCAGCTGTATTCACCCCTCCACTTT. Reference TRBV7-9 and TRBJ1-6 genes cover what lies past the CDR3, so the full variable domain is DTGVSQNPRHKITKRGQNVTFRCDPISEHNRLYWYRQTLGQGPEFLTYFQNEAQLEKSRLLSDRFSAERPKGSFSTLEIQRTEQGDSAMYLCASSPNQLYSPLHFGNGTRLTVT.